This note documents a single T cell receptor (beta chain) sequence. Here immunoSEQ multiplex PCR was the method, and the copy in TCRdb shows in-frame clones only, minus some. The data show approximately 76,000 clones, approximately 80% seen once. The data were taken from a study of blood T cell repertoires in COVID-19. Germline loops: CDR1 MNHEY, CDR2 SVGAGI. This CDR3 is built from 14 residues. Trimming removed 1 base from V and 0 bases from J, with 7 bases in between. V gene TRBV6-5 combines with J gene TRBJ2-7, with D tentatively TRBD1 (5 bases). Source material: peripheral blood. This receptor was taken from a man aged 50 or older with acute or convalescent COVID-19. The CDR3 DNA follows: TGTGCCAGCAGTTACTTACAGGCCTCCTACGAGCAGTACTTC. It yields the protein CASSYLQASYEQYF.